Sequencing of this T cell receptor beta chain was carried out in a study of blood T cell repertoires in COVID-19. CDR1 SGHDT and CDR2 YYEEEE come from the germline V gene. The CDR3 sequence is 15 residues long. Trimming removed 7 bases from V and 6 bases from J; junction bases left unmatched: 11. TCRdb keeps only in-frame clones here, not all; method: immunoSEQ multiplex PCR. The table lists 70,000 to 95,000 clones, roughly 92% of them singletons. Sequencing was performed on peripheral blood. The source of this sequence is a woman aged 60 to 75 with active COVID-19. V usage is TRBV5-6 and J usage is TRBJ2-2; 8 bases align to TRBD1. This CDR3 reads CASAPETGVSGELFF. CDR3 DNA: TGTGCCAGCGCCCCTGAGACAGGGGTCTCCGGGGAGCTGTTTTTT. Combining the CDR3 with reference TRBV5-6 and TRBJ2-2 gives the whole variable domain DAGVTQSPTHLIKTRGQQVTLRCSPKSGHDTVSWYQQALGQGPQFIFQYYEEEERQRGNFPDRFSGHQFPNYSSELNVNALLLGDSALYLCASAPETGVSGELFFGEGSRLTVL.